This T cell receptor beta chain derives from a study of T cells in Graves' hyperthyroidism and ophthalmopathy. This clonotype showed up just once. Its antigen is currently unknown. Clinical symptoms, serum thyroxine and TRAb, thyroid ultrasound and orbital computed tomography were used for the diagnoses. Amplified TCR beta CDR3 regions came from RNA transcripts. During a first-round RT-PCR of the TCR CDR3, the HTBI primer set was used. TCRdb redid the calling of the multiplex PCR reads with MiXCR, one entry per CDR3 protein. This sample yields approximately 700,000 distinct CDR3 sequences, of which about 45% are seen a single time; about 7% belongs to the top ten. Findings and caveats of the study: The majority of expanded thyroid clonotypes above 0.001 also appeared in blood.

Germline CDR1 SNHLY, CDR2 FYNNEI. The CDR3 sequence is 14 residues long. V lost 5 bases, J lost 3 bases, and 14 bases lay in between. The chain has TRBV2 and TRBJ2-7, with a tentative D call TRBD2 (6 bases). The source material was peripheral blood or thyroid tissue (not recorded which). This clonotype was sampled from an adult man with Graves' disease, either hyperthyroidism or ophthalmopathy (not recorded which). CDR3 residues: CASSYGTSNYEQYF. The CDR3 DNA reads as TGTGCCAGCAGTTACGGGACTTCAAACTACGAGCAGTACTTC.